The table lists the clone carrying this T cell receptor (beta chain) with a few counts. The antigen is undetermined. Isolated RNA was reverse transcribed in full, so expressed TCRB transcripts were sequenced. Clones were read by immunoSEQ multiplex PCR, and TCRdb kept only the in-frame ones, dropping some. Of about 180,000 clones listed, approximately 13% were seen once; the top ten hold less than 0.7%. This sample is drawn from a study of beta chain features in type 1 diabetes. Study details: Patients and healthy donors were similar in age, gender and cell yields.

Germline CDR1 reads MNHNS; CDR2 reads SASEGT. CDR3 size: 15 residues. Trimming at V came to 6 bases and at J to 2 bases, leaving 3 bases not matched to a gene. Study results and caveats: Shorter templates might be favored by PCR, and equally so in patients and in controls. Researchers could not determine here whether HLA type influences TCRB rearrangement.

Input material: central memory CD4+ T cells from blood. The rearrangement uses TRBV6-1 and TRBJ2-1; 11 positions match TRBD1. This TCR was sampled from a woman under 30 in good health. The CDR3: CASRRDRGTYNEQFF. CDR3 coding DNA: TGTGCCAGCAGAAGGGACAGGGGGACCTACAATGAGCAGTTCTTC.